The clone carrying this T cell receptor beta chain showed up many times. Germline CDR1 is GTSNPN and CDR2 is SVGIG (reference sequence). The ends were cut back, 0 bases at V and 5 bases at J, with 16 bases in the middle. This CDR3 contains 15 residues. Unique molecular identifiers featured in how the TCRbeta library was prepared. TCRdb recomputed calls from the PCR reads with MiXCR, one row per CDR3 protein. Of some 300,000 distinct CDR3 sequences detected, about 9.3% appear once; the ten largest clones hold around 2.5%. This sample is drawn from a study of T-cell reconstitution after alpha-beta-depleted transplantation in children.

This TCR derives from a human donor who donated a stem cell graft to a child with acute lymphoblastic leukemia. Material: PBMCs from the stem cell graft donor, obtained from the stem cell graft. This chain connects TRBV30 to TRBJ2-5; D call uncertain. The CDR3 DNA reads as TGTGCCTGGAGTGTGGGCAGGCTGTGGACGGAGACCCAGTACTTC. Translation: CAWSVGRLWTETQYF.